Following are 8 T cell receptor beta chains from one sample sequenced in a study of blood T cell repertoires in COVID-19. The data were produced by immunoSEQ multiplex PCR, yet TCRdb's version contains in-frame clones alone and is incomplete. The sample consists of some 31,000 clones, 65% to 90% of them appearing once. The sequenced material came from peripheral blood. All receptors derive from a woman in her fifties or sixties with active COVID-19.

The gene calls are TRBV2 and TRBJ2-3, with 9 bases that match TRBD2. V shed 1 base, J shed 5 bases, and the junction held 7 bases outside the gene matches. The CDR3 consists of 16 residues. Germline V gene data show CDR1 as SNHLY and CDR2 as FYNNEI. CDR3 residues: CASSEEAGGFRDTQYF. As DNA, the CDR3 is TGTGCCAGCAGTGAAGAGGCGGGGGGGTTTAGAGATACGCAGTATTTT.

About this clone: The junction does not match germline at one end; this may be a read error. The V call is TRBV28, the J call TRBJ2-5; TRBD2 might be the D (5 bases). The CDR3 runs 13 residues. CDR1 is MDHEN, CDR2 SYDVKM, per germline. This CDR3 reads CASSFKVWEIQYF. For the CDR3, the DNA is TGTGCCAGCAGTTTTAAGGTGTGGGAGATCCAGTACTTC.

This sequence joins TRBV7-2 and TRBJ1-3; 10 bases match TRBD1. Looked up from germline, CDR1 is SGHTA and CDR2 is FQGNSA. Trimming removed 4 bases from V and 0 bases from J; junction bases left unmatched: 6. The CDR3 loop spans 17 amino acids. The CDR3 DNA reads TGTGCCAGCAGCTCACGGACAGGGGGAGTCTCTGGAAACACCATATATTTT. Translation gives CASSSRTGGVSGNTIYF. The full variable domain, completed using reference TRBV7-2 and TRBJ1-3, is GAGVSQSPSNKVTEKGKDVELRCDPISGHTALYWYRQSLGQGLEFLIYFQGNSAPDKSGLPSDRFSAERTGGSVSTLTIQRTQQEDSAVYLCASSSRTGGVSGNTIYFGEGSWLTVV.

The rearrangement joins TRBV9 to TRBJ1-6; D may be TRBD1 (5 bases). The CDR3 is 16 amino acids. Looked up from germline, CDR1 is SGDLS and CDR2 is YYNGEE. V shed 4 bases and J shed 7 bases, with 18 bases lying between them. The CDR3 nucleotides are TGTGCCAGCAGCCCCCAACCGGGGGGGGAAAATTCACCCCTCCACTTT. Its translation is CASSPQPGGENSPLHF. The variable domain in full, completed from reference TRBV9 and TRBJ1-6, reads DSGVTQTPKHLITATGQRVTLRCSPRSGDLSVYWYQQSLDQGLQFLIQYYNGEERAKGNILERFSAQQFPDLHSELNLSSLELGDSALYFCASSPQPGGENSPLHFGNGTRLTVT.

Only one count was recorded for this clone. The CDR3 bases are TGTGCCAGTAGTATGGTACAGGGGCCAGGCTACACCTTC. It encodes CASSMVQGPGYTF. The V call is TRBV19, the J call TRBJ1-2, with 7 bases identical to TRBD1. V shed 3 bases, J shed 8 bases, and the junction held 6 bases outside the gene matches. The CDR3 extends over 13 amino acids. Germline lookup yields CDR1 LNHDA and CDR2 SQIVND (reference sequence).

The genes are TRBV19 and TRBJ1-5; 7 bases are a match to TRBD1. Looked up from germline, CDR1 is LNHDA and CDR2 is SQIVND (reference sequence). V was clipped by 1 base and J by 7 bases; unmatched bases: 10. The CDR3 runs 16 residues. The CDR3 DNA is TGTGCCAGTAGTATAGGGAGGGGCATGGGACAGCAGCCCCAGCATTTT. As protein: CASSIGRGMGQQPQHF. The complete variable domain, with remaining parts taken from reference TRBV19 and TRBJ1-5, reads DGGITQSPKYLFRKEGQNVTLSCEQNLNHDAMYWYRQDPGQGLRLIYYSQIVNDFQKGDIAEGYSVSREKKESFPLTVTSAQKNPTAFYLCASSIGRGMGQQPQHFGDGTRLSIL.

The V and J genes are TRBV7-9 and TRBJ2-3, with TRBD2 matching over 11 bases. The V gene's germline CDR1 is SEHNR and CDR2 FQNEAQ (reference sequence). Losses at the gene ends were 2 bases for V and 1 base for J; bases not matched to a gene: 2. This CDR3 region has 16 residues. CDR3 residues: CASSLKGLAGTDTQYF. CDR3 DNA sequence: TGTGCCAGCAGCTTAAAGGGACTAGCGGGCACAGATACGCAGTATTTT. Combining the CDR3 with reference TRBV7-9 and TRBJ2-3 gives the whole variable domain DTGVSQNPRHKITKRGQNVTFRCDPISEHNRLYWYRQTLGQGPEFLTYFQNEAQLEKSRLLSDRFSAERPKGSFSTLEIQRTEQGDSAMYLCASSLKGLAGTDTQYFGPGTRLTVL.

V usage is TRBV18 and J usage is TRBJ2-7; the D gene is possibly TRBD2 (6 bases). The length of the CDR3 is 16 residues. V dropped 3 bases and J dropped 2 bases, with 17 bases sitting between them. Germline V lookup: CDR1 KGHSH, CDR2 LQKENI. The CDR3 here is CASSPFSLANTYEQYF. CDR3 bases: TGTGCCAGCTCACCCTTCTCTCTAGCGAACACCTACGAGCAGTACTTC.